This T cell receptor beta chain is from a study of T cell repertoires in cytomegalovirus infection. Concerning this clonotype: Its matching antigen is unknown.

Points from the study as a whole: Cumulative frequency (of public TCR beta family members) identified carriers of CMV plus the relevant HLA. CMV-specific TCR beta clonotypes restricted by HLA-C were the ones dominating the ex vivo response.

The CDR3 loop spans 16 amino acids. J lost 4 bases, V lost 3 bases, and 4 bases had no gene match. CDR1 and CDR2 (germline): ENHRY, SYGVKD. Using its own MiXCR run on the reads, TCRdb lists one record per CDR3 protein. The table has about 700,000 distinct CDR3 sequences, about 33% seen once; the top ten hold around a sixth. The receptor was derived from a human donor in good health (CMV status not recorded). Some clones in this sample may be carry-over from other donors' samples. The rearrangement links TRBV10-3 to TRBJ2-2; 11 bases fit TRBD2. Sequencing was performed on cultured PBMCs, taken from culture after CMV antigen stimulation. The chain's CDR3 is CAISDRLAGGTGELFF. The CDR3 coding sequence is TGTGCCATCAGTGATCGGCTAGCGGGGGGCACCGGGGAGCTGTTTTTT.